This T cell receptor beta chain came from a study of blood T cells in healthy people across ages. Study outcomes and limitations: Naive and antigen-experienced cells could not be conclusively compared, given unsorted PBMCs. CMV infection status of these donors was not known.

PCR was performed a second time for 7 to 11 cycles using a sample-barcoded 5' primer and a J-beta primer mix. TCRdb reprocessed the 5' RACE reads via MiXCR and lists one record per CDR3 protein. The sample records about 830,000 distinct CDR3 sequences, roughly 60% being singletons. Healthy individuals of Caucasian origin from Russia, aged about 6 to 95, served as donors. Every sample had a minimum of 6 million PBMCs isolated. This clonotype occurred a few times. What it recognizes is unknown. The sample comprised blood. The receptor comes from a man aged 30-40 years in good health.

The CDR3 reads CASRLAGEDSLPFYEQYF. The CDR3 DNA is TGTGCCAGCAGGCTGGCCGGAGAGGACAGCCTCCCCTTTTACGAGCAGTACTTC. The chain carries TRBV6-2 or TRBV6-3 and TRBJ2-7, with a tentative D call TRBD1 (6 bases). The germline gives CDR1 MNHEY, CDR2 SVGEGT. The CDR3 runs 18 residues. Trimming removed 6 bases from V and 4 bases from J, with 28 bases in between.